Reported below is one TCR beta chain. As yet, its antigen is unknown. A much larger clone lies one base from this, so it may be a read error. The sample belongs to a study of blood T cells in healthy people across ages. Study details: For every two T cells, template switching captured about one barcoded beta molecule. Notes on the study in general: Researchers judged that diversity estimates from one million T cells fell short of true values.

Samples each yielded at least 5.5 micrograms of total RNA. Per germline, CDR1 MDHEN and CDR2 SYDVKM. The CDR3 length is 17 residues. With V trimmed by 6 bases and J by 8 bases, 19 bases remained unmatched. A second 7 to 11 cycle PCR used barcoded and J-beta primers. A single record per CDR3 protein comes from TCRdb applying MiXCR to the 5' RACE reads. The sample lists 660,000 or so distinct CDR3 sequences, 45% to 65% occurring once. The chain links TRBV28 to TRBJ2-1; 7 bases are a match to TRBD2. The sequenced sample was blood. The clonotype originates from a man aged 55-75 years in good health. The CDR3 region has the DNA TGTGCCAGCAGCCGGGATGGGGGGGGACGGTTAATCGATGAGCAGTTCTTC. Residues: CASSRDGGGRLIDEQFF.